Sequencing of this T cell receptor beta chain was carried out in a study of blood T cell repertoires in COVID-19. Study details: The study drew acute and convalescent COVID-19 samples from the United States, Italy and Spain. The cDNA or gDNA used as material had been derived from T cells, B-cell-depleted T cells, or PBMCs.

A few counts support this clone. With V trimmed by 6 bases and J by 0 bases, 5 bases remained unmatched. CDR1 is MNHEY and CDR2 is SMNVEV in the germline V gene (reference sequence). This CDR3 region has 16 residues. In the study's own analysis: Nucleated cell number was recorded as an estimate derived from reference gene primer amplification. The protocol was immunoSEQ multiplex PCR, while the TCRdb copy is restricted to in-frame clones and leaves out a portion. V and J calls and clone size come straight from that table; D and trimming were deduced from the DNA. There are 150,000 to 180,000 clones in the sample; over 65% occur only once, and roughly 1.5% lies in the top ten.

The TCR sequence derives from a man older than 75 with acute or convalescent COVID-19. The material sequenced was peripheral blood. The chain is built from TRBV27 and TRBJ2-3; 11 bases match TRBD2. The CDR3 region is CASSYRLAGSTDTQYF. CDR3 nucleotide sequence: TGTGCCAGCAGCTACCGACTAGCGGGGAGCACAGATACGCAGTATTTT.